This paragraph reports one T cell receptor (beta chain). This clonotype is medium-sized (0.01 to 0.1%) in terms of sample share. It has no known antigen specificity. No base quality values were provided; no much bigger clone lies one nucleotide off. The protocol used for the library was PCR. TCR sequencing of DNA from cultured CD4+ T cells used the Oncomine TCR Beta short-read assay at the Johns Hopkins FTIC core. The QIAamp micro DNA kit was used to extract genomic DNA from the cultured CD4+ T cells. The Oncomine TCR Beta libraries from cultured CD4+ T cells were pooled using unique dual indexes and then sequenced on an Illumina iSeq 100. Regarding the original processing steps: Non-productive sequences were removed, and CDR3s that did not start with C, did not end with F or W, or were shorter than 7 amino acids were discarded. Antigen-specific clonotypes were identified with the MANAFEST web application by comparing peptide-stimulated wells with reference and other culture wells. Positive clones required FDR below 0.05, an odds ratio above 5, and productive frequency above 0.1% in at least two of three replicate wells. A clonotype counted as cross-reactive if it showed significant expansion both in the SARS-CoV-2 spike wells and in at least one common cold coronavirus spike condition. CDR3 homology was assessed with Levenshtein distances (stringdist) and unrooted phylogenetic trees (ape) in R version 3.6.1. The public reads were reprocessed in TCRdb via fastp at Q25 and MiXCR, keeping in-frame beta chains. Identical CDR3 protein sequences are pooled into one entry, listed with their most common genes and DNA. The V and J calls reflect TCRdb's pipeline rather than the authors' work. This sample holds approximately 12,000 distinct CDR3 sequences; just over 20% were observed only once. Together, the top ten hold roughly 14% of the sample.

Read against the paper, the sample's treatment or condition label means: approximately 9-day PBMC culture with coronavirus spike peptide pools or control peptides (ViraFEST assay). The study used the ViraFEST assay, which expanded antigen-specific T cells with peptide pools and then identified expanded clonotypes by TCR sequencing. Negative nucleocapsid antibody tests before and after vaccination confirmed that the healthy vaccine recipients had no prior SARS-CoV-2 infection. Each well held 2.1 million or so PBMCs cultured in IMDM containing roughly 5% human AB serum and around 10 IU/ml IL-2, with roughly 10 ug/ml peptide pools added. Half of the culture medium was replaced with fresh IL-2-containing medium on days 3 and 7. After 10 to 11 days of culture, CD4+ T cells were isolated by negative selection with the EasySep CD4+ T cell isolation kit. Ficoll-Paque Plus gradient centrifugation was used to isolate PBMCs from whole blood, and the isolated PBMCs were then either used fresh or cryopreserved at -140C. Each culture condition was generally run in triplicate wells.

This entry belongs to a study of vaccination and CD4 T cells after COVID-19 (dated by TCRdb to between 2022 and 2023). In the study overall: Six males and four females were included in the convalescent cohort, with two Hispanic individuals, seven Caucasians, two Asians and one multiracial person represented. Overlapping spike peptide pools from SARS-CoV-2 and from the common cold coronaviruses HCoV-NL63, HCoV-OC43 and HCoV-229E were used as culture stimuli. Post-vaccine blood samples were obtained a median of about 77 days after the second vaccine dose, with a range of roughly 14 to 241 days. Control cultures received a CEFX viral epitope pool as the positive control, an HIV-1 Nef peptide pool as the negative control, or no peptide. Post-COVID blood samples were collected from convalescent patients a median of roughly 100 days after diagnosis, with a range of about 35 to 161 days. In roughly 10 COVID-19 convalescent patients and 4 infection-naive healthy vaccine recipients, the spike-specific CD4+ TCR repertoire before mRNA vaccination was compared with the repertoire after mRNA vaccination. Two doses of either the Pfizer-BioNTech BNT162b2 vaccine (n=8) or the Moderna mRNA-1273 vaccine (n=2) were administered to participants.

The junction shows trimming of 0 bases on V and 7 bases on J, and the gene matches do not reach 7 bases of it. The CDR3 starts with the cysteine, ends with the phenylalanine, and has 15 residues. The only DNA kept is the CDR3, 45 bases in frame from the first base. Per the germline V gene, MNHEY is the CDR1 and SVGAGI is the CDR2. Paper-wide results and their limitations: Among the post-vaccine SARS-CoV-2-reactive clones in convalescent patients, a median around 86% showed up only after vaccination, which suggests vaccine-specific priming. The study included relatively few convalescent patients and did not analyze early timepoints after natural infection. Nearly all vaccine-specific clones in convalescent patients (304 of 307) were mono-reactive for SARS-CoV-2 spike rather than cross-reactive with common cold coronaviruses. The median count of SARS-CoV-2-reactive clonotypes went up from roughly 21 after infection to 38 after vaccination, although the change was not significant.

This clonotype was sampled from a human donor who received a COVID-19 vaccine. The chain uses TRBV6-5 and TRBJ1-2, with 8 bases aligning to TRBD1. Source: CD4+ T cells from blood, cultured in vitro, taken before SARS-CoV-2 vaccination. In nucleotides, the sequence is TGTGCCAGCAGTTACTCGACACAGGGGGTCGGTGGCTACACCTTC. It translates to CASSYSTQGVGGYTF.